The 6 T cell receptor beta chains given below trace back to one sample, sequenced in a study of blood T cells in healthy people across ages. With a J-beta primer mix and a sample-barcoded 5' primer, a second PCR ran about 6 to 11 cycles. TCRdb recomputed calls from the 5' RACE reads with MiXCR, one row per CDR3 protein. The top ten clones hold 23% of a sample with around 1,800,000 distinct CDR3 sequences, more than 35% of them seen once. The specimen was blood. Receptors originate from a human donor in good health.

This clonotype has a single count. V and J are TRBV20-1 and TRBJ2-5, with 9 bases matching TRBD2. In germline, CDR1 is DFQATT, CDR2 SNEGSKA (reference sequence). Trimming at V came to 1 base and at J to 2 bases, leaving 5 bases not matched to a gene. The CDR3 is made up of 15 amino acids. The CDR3, as DNA: TGCAGTGCTAGAGTAGCGACTAGCGGACAAGAGACCCAGTACTTC. It specifies CSARVATSGQETQYF.

This chain connects TRBV11-2 to TRBJ2-6; TRBD1 aligns across 7 bases. CDR1 and CDR2 (germline): SGHAT, FQNNGV. CDR3 length: 18 amino acids. After removal of 5 bases from V and 1 base from J, the junction contained 11 bases not matched to a gene. The CDR3 loop reads CASSPTTGRPSGANVLTF. CDR3 nucleotides: TGTGCCAGCAGCCCGACGACAGGGAGACCTTCTGGGGCCAACGTCCTGACTTTC.

The CDR3 DNA follows: TGTGCCAGCAGCTTACGCCTCGAAGGCGGTACTGAAGCTTTCTTT. Its translation: CASSLRLEGGTEAFF. This chain uses TRBV11-2 with TRBJ1-1, with no clear D. The length of the CDR3 is 15 residues. Germline CDR1 and CDR2: SGHAT and FQNNGV. V gave up 2 bases and J gave up 5 bases, with 15 bases separating them.

This clonotype appeared a few times. V gene TRBV7-2 combines with J gene TRBJ1-2; D remains ambiguous. V was pared by 7 bases and J by 4 bases, with 13 bases between. CDR1 and CDR2 (germline): SGHTA, FQGNSA. There are 13 residues in the CDR3. The CDR3 nucleotides are TGTGCCAGCATCTCAGAGTGGTTCTATGGCTACACCTTC. Its protein product is CASISEWFYGYTF.

The V call is TRBV7-9, the J call TRBJ2-4; TRBD1 matches at 11 bases. The CDR3 has 16 residues. Germline trimming cut 5 bases from V and 5 bases from J; bases unmatched to any gene: 8. From germline, CDR1 is SEHNR and CDR2 FQNEAQ (reference sequence). The CDR3 loop reads CASSSGTGGSQNIQYF. The CDR3 DNA reads as TGTGCCAGCAGCAGCGGGACAGGGGGGAGCCAAAACATTCAGTACTTC.

CDR3 region: CASYRPSVRTGTGTGGANVLTF. The CDR3 DNA sequence: TGTGCCAGCTATCGGCCCTCAGTACGAACCGGGACAGGGACAGGTGGGGCCAACGTCCTGACTTTC. The chain carries TRBV6-2 or TRBV6-3 and TRBJ2-6; 9 positions match TRBD1. The trim removed 8 bases at V and 3 bases at J, leaving 26 bases unmatched. Germline CDR1 MNHEY, CDR2 SVGEGT. The CDR3 runs 22 residues.